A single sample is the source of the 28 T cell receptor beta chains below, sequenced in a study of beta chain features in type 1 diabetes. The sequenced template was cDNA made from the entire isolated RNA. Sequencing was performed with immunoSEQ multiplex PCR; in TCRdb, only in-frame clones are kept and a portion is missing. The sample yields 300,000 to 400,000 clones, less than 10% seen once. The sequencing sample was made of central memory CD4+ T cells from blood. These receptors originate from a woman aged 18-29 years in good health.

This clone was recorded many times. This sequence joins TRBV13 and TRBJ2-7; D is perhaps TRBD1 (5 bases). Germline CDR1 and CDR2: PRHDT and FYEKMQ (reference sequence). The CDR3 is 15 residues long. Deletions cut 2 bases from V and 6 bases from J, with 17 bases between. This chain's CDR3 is CASSLFGGRESEQYF. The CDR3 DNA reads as TGTGCCAGCAGCTTATTTGGCGGCAGGGAAAGCGAGCAGTACTTC.

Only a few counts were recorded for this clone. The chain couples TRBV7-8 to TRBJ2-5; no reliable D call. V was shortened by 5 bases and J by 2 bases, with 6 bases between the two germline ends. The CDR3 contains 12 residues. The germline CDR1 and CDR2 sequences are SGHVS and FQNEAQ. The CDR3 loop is CASSHPQETQYF. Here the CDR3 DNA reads TGTGCCAGCAGCCATCCGCAAGAGACCCAGTACTTC.

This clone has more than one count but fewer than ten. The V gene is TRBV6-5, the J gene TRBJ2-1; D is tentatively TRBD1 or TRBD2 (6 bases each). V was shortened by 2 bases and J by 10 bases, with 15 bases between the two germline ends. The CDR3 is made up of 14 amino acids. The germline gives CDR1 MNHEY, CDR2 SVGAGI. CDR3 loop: CASSYRGPREEQFF. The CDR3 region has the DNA TGTGCCAGCAGTTACCGGGGGCCACGCGAAGAGCAGTTCTTC.

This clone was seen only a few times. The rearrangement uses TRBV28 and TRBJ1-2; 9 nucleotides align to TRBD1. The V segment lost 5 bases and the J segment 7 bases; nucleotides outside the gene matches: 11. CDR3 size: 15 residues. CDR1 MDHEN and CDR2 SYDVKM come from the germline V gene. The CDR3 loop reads CASSPVGQGSPGYTF. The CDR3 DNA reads TGTGCCAGCAGTCCGGTTGGACAGGGGAGTCCTGGCTACACCTTC.

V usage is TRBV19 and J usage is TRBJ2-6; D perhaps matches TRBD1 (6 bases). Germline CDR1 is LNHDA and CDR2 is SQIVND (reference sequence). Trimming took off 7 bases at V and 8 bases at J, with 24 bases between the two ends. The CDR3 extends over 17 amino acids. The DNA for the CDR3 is TGTGCCAGTACCTATACCAGGGGACACCTAGGGACCAACGTCCTGACTTTC. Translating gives CASTYTRGHLGTNVLTF.

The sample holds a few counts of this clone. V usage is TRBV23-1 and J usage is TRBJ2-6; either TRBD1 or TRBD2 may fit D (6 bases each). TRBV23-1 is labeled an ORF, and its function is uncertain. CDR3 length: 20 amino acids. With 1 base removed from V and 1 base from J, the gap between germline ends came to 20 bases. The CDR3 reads CASSQFRTRDNVSGANVLTF. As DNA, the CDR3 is TGCGCCAGCAGTCAATTCCGGACGCGGGACAACGTGTCTGGGGCCAACGTCCTGACTTTC.

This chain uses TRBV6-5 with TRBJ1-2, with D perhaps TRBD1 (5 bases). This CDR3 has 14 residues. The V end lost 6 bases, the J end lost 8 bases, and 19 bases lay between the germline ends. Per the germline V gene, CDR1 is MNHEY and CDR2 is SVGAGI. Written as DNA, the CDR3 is TGTGCCAGCAGCCGGAACAGGACCGGGCGGGGCTACACCTTC. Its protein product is CASSRNRTGRGYTF.

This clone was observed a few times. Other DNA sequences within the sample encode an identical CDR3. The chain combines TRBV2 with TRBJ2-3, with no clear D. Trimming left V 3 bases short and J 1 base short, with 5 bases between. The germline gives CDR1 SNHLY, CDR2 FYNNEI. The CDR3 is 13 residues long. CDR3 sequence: CASSEAGTDTQYF. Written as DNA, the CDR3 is TGTGCCAGCAGTGAGGCCGGCACAGATACGCAGTATTTT. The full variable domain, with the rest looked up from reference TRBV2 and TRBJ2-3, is EPEVTQTPSHQVTQMGQEVILRCVPISNHLYFYWYRQILGQKVEFLVSFYNNEISEKSEIFDDQFSVERPDGSNFTLKIRSTKLEDSAMYFCASSEAGTDTQYFGPGTRLTVL.

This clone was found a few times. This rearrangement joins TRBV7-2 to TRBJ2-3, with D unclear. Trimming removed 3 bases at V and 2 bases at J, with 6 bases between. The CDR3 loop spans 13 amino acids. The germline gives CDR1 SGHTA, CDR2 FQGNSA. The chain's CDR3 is CASSFSFTDTQYF. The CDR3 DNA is TGTGCCAGCAGCTTTAGTTTCACAGATACGCAGTATTTT.

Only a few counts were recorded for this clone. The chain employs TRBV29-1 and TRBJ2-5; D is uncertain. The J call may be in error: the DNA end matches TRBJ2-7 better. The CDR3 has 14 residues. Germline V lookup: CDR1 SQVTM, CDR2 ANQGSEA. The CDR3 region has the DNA TGCAGCGTCGCTAAAGGCCAGAATAACTACGAGCAGTACTTC. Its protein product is CSVAKGQNNYEQYF.

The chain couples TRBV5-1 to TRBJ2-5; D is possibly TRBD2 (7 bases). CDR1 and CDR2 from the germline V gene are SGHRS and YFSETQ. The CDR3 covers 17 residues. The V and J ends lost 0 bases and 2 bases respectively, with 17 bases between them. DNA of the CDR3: TGCGCCAGCAGCTTGGTCTCGGGGGGCGCGTATCAAGAGACCCAGTACTTC. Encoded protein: CASSLVSGGAYQETQYF. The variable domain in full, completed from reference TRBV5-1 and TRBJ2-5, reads KAGVTQTPRYLIKTRGQQVTLSCSPISGHRSVSWYQQTPGQGLQFLFEYFSETQRNKGNFPGRFSGRQFSNSRSEMNVSTLELGDSALYLCASSLVSGGAYQETQYFGPGTRLLVL.

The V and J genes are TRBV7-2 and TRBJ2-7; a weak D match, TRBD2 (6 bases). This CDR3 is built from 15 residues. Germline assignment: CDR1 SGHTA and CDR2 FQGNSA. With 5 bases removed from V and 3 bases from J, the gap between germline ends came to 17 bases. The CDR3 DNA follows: TGTGCCAGCAGCCCCAGACTAGAAGCAGGCTACGAGCAGTACTTC. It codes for CASSPRLEAGYEQYF.

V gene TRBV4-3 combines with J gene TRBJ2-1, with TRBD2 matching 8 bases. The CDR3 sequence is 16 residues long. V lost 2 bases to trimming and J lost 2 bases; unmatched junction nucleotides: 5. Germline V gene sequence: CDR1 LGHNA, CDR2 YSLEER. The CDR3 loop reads CASSQHYSGTYNEQFF. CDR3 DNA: TGCGCCAGCAGCCAACACTATAGCGGGACCTACAATGAGCAGTTCTTC.

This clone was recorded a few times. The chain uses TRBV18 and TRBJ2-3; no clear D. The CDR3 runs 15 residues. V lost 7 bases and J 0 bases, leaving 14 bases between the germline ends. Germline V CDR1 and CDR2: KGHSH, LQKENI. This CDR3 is CASCTTGGSTDTQYF. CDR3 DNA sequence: TGTGCCAGCTGCACTACTGGCGGAAGCACAGATACGCAGTATTTT. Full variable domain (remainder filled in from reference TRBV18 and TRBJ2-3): NAGVMQNPRHLVRRRGQEARLRCSPMKGHSHVYWYRQLPEEGLKFMVYLQKENIIDESGMPKERFSAEFPKEGPSILRIQQVVRGDSAAYFCASCTTGGSTDTQYFGPGTRLTVL.

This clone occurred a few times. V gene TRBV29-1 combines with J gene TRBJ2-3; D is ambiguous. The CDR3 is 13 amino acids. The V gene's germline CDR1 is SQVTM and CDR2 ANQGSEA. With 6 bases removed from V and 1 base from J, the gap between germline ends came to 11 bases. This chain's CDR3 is CSVDEDGTDTQYF. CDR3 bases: TGCAGCGTAGATGAGGACGGCACAGATACGCAGTATTTT.

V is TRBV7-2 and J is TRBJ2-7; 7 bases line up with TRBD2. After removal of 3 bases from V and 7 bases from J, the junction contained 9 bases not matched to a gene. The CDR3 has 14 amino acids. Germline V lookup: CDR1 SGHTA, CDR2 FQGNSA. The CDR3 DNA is TGTGCCAGCAGCTTCGCGGGAGCCGGAAGAGAGCAGTACTTC. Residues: CASSFAGAGREQYF.

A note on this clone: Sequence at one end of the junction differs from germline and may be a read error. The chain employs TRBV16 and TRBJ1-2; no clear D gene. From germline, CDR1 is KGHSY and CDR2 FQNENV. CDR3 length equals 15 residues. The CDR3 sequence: CASSQYSKTNYGYTF. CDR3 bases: TGTGCCAGCAGTCAATACTCAAAAACTAACTATGGCTACACCTTC.

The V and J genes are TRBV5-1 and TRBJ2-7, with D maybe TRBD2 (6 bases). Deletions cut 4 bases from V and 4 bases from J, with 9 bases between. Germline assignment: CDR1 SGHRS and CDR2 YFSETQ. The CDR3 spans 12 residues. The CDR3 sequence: CASSPEGYEQYF. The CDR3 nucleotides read TGCGCCAGCAGCCCGGAGGGGTACGAGCAGTACTTC.

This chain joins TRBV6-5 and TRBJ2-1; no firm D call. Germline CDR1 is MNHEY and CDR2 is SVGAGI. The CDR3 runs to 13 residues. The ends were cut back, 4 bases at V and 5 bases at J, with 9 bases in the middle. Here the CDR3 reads CASSWNYNNEQFF. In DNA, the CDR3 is TGTGCCAGCAGTTGGAACTATAACAATGAGCAGTTCTTC.

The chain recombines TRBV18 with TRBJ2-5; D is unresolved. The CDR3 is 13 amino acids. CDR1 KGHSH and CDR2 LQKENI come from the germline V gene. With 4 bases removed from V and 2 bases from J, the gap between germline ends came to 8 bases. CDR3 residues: CASSLEGQETQYF. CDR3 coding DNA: TGTGCCAGCTCACTCGAAGGACAAGAGACCCAGTACTTC.

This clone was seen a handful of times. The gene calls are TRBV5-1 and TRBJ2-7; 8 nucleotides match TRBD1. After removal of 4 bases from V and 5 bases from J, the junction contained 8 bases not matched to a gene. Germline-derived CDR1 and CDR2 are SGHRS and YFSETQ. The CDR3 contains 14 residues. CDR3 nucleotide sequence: TGCGCCAGCAGCCCAGGGGGCGCGTCAGACGAGCAGTACTTC. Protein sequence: CASSPGGASDEQYF.

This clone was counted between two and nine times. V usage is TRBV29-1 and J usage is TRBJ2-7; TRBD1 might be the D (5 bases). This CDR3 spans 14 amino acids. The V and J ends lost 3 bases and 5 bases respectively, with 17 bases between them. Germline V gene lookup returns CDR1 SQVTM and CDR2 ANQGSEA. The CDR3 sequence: CSVEVHGSRDEQYF. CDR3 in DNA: TGCAGCGTTGAGGTGCACGGTTCCAGGGACGAGCAGTACTTC.

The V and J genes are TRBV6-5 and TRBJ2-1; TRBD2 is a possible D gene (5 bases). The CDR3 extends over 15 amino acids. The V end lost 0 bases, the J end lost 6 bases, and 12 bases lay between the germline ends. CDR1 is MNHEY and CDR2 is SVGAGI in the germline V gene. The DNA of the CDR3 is TGTGCCAGCAGTTACTCTGTCCGCGGGCTCAATGAGCAGTTCTTC. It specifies CASSYSVRGLNEQFF.

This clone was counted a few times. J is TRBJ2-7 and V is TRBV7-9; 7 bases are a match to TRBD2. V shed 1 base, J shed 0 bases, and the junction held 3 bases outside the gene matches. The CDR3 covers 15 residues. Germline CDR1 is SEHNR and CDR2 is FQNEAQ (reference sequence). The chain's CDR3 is CASSLVSSGSYEQYF. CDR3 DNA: TGTGCCAGCAGCTTAGTTTCTAGCGGCTCCTACGAGCAGTACTTC. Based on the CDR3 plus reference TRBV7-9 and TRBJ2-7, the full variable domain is DTGVSQNPRHKITKRGQNVTFRCDPISEHNRLYWYRQTLGQGPEFLTYFQNEAQLEKSRLLSDRFSAERPKGSFSTLEIQRTEQGDSAMYLCASSLVSSGSYEQYFGPGTRLTVT.

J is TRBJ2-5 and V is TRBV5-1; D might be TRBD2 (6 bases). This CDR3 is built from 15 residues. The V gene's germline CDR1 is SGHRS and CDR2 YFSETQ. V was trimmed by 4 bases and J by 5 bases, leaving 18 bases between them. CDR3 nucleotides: TGCGCCAGCAGCCCTGGGACGACTGGGGGGGAGACCCAGTACTTC. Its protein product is CASSPGTTGGETQYF.

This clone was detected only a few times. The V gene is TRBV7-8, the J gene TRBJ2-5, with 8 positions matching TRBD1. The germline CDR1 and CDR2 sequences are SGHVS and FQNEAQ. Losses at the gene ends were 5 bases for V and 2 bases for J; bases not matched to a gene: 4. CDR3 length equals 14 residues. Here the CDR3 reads CASSLQGGQETQYF. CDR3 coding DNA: TGTGCCAGCAGCCTACAGGGGGGACAAGAGACCCAGTACTTC.

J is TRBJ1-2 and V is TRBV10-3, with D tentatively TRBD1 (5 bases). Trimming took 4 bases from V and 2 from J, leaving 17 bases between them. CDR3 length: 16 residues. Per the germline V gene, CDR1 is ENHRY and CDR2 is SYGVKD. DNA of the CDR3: TGTGCCATCAGTGTGATATTGGGGGTTTCAAACTATGGCTACACCTTC. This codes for CAISVILGVSNYGYTF.

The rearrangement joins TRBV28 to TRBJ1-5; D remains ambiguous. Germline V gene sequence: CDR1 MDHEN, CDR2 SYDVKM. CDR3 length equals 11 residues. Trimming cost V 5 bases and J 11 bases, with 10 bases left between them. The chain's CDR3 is CASSVKVAQHF. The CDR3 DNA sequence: TGTGCCAGCAGTGTTAAGGTGGCCCAGCATTTT.